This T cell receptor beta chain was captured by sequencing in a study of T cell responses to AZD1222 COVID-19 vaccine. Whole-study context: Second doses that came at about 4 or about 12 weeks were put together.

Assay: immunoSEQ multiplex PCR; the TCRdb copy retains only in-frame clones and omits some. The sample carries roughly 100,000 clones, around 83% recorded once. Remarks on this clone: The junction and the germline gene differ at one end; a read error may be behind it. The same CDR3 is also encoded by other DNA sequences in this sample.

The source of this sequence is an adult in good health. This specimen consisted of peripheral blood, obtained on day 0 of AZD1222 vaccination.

CDR3: CASSQDLTTGEKLFF. CDR3 coding DNA: TGTGCCAGTAGCCAAGATTTGACCACGGGTGAAAAACTGTTTTTT. The chain employs TRBV14 and TRBJ1-4; D is uncertain. The length of the CDR3 is 15 residues. Per the germline V gene, CDR1 is SGHDN and CDR2 is FVKESK.